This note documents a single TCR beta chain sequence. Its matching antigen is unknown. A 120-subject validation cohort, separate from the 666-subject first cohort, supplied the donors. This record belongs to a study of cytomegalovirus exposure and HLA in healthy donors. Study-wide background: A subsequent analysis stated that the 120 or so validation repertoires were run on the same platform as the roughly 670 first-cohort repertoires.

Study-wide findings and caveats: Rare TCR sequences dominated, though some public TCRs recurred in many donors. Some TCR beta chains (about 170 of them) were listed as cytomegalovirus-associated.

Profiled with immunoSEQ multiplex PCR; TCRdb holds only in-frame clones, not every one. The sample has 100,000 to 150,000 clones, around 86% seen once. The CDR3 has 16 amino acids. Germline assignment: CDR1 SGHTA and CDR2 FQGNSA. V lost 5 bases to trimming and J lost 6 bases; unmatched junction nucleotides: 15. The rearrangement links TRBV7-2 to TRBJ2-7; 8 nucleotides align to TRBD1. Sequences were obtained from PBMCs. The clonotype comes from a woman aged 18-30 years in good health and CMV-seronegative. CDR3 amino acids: CASSPHLGQGLGEQYF. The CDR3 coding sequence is TGTGCCAGCAGCCCACACCTTGGACAGGGCTTAGGCGAGCAGTACTTC.